The 24 T cell receptor beta chains below all came from one sample that was sequenced in a study of blood T cell repertoires in COVID-19. Clones were read by immunoSEQ multiplex PCR, and TCRdb kept only the in-frame ones, dropping some. The sample contains about 240,000 clones, approximately 80% of which appear only once. The sequenced sample was peripheral blood. The receptors originated from an elderly woman with acute or convalescent COVID-19.

The chain has TRBV18 and TRBJ1-4; no firm D call. Trimming cost V 4 bases and J 6 bases, with 18 bases left between them. The CDR3 sequence is 16 residues long. Germline CDR1 KGHSH, CDR2 LQKENI. Written as DNA, the CDR3 is TGTGCCAGCTCACTGCTGGGAGCCGGCGGGGATGAAAAACTGTTTTTT. It encodes CASSLLGAGGDEKLFF.

DNA of the CDR3: TGTGCCAGCTCCATCGGGACAGGGGCGGAAGAGCAGTACTTC. Translation gives CASSIGTGAEEQYF. The chain combines TRBV18 with TRBJ2-7; TRBD1 matches at 10 bases. J lost 7 bases, V lost 6 bases, and 9 bases had no gene match. Germline CDR1 is KGHSH and CDR2 is LQKENI. The CDR3 has 14 amino acids. Using reference TRBV18 and TRBJ2-7 for the parts outside the CDR3, the full variable domain is NAGVMQNPRHLVRRRGQEARLRCSPMKGHSHVYWYRQLPEEGLKFMVYLQKENIIDESGMPKERFSAEFPKEGPSILRIQQVVRGDSAAYFCASSIGTGAEEQYFGPGTRLTVT.

J is TRBJ1-2 and V is TRBV19; D call uncertain. V was trimmed by 7 bases and J by 8 bases, leaving 8 bases between them. This CDR3 is built from 10 residues. Germline V CDR1 and CDR2: LNHDA, SQIVND (reference sequence). Written as DNA, the CDR3 is TGTGCCAGTAATGGTAGAGGCTACACCTTC. Protein product: CASNGRGYTF.

V and J are TRBV2 and TRBJ2-1; 10 bases are a match to TRBD1. V dropped 6 bases and J dropped 4; count of bases not matched to a gene: 6. This CDR3 has 15 amino acids. The germline V gene encodes CDR1 SNHLY and CDR2 FYNNEI. The CDR3 loop reads CASSPDRGSYNEQFF. Written as DNA, the CDR3 is TGTGCCAGCAGCCCGGACAGGGGGAGTTACAATGAGCAGTTCTTC.

The chain links TRBV5-6 to TRBJ1-2; D is possibly TRBD1 (5 bases). Germline CDR1 SGHDT, CDR2 YYEEEE. CDR3 size: 13 residues. The germline V and J ends were trimmed by 4 bases and 8 bases, with 15 bases remaining between them. CDR3 protein: CASSLGGVSGYTF. CDR3 sequence (DNA): TGTGCCAGCAGCCTTGGAGGGGTTAGCGGCTACACCTTC.

This clone was detected only once. J is TRBJ2-7 and V is TRBV27; D might be TRBD2 (5 bases). The CDR3 length is 13 residues. The germline V gene encodes CDR1 MNHEY and CDR2 SMNVEV (reference sequence). Trimming stripped 5 bases from V and 2 bases from J, with 10 bases between. The CDR3 here is CASSHTGTYEQYF. The CDR3 DNA sequence: TGTGCCAGCAGTCACACCGGGACCTACGAGCAGTACTTC.

The chain uses TRBV6-1 and TRBJ2-7, with no clear D. The CDR3 has 15 amino acids. V was trimmed by 0 bases and J by 5 bases, leaving 14 bases between them. CDR1 MNHNS and CDR2 SASEGT come from the germline V gene. The DNA of the CDR3 is TGTGCCAGCAGTGAAGCGCTTTACGGAGAGGACGAGCAGTACTTC. Translation gives CASSEALYGEDEQYF.

The chain links TRBV5-4 to TRBJ2-3; 7 nucleotides align to TRBD2. The V and J ends lost 4 bases and 3 bases, in that order; junction bases with no gene match: 11. Germline V gene data show CDR1 as SGHNT and CDR2 as YYREEE (reference sequence). CDR3 size: 16 residues. Written as DNA, the CDR3 is TGTGCCAGCAGCACCCTAGGGCGGGGGAGAACAGATACGCAGTATTTT. This sequence encodes CASSTLGRGRTDTQYF.

V and J are TRBV5-1 and TRBJ1-4; 7 positions match TRBD1. The CDR3 totals 14 residues. Germline loops: CDR1 SGHRS, CDR2 YFSETQ. V dropped 4 bases and J dropped 7; count of bases not matched to a gene: 7. The chain's CDR3 is CASSEGGPGEKLFF. The CDR3 region has the DNA TGCGCCAGCAGCGAAGGGGGCCCCGGTGAAAAACTGTTTTTT.

V gene TRBV19 combines with J gene TRBJ2-2; TRBD1 matches 7 bases. The CDR3 runs 15 residues. From germline, CDR1 is LNHDA and CDR2 SQIVND (reference sequence). With V trimmed by 4 bases and J by 6 bases, 8 bases remained unmatched. The DNA for the CDR3 is TGTGCCAGTAGTACGAGGGGGCTTGGGGCCGGGGAGCTGTTTTTT. It encodes CASSTRGLGAGELFF. The whole variable domain, filled in from reference TRBV19 and TRBJ2-2, reads DGGITQSPKYLFRKEGQNVTLSCEQNLNHDAMYWYRQDPGQGLRLIYYSQIVNDFQKGDIAEGYSVSREKKESFPLTVTSAQKNPTAFYLCASSTRGLGAGELFFGEGSRLTVL.

This clone was recorded once. The J gene is TRBJ1-5, the V gene TRBV18, with D perhaps matching TRBD1 (5 bases). Trimming pared 3 bases from V and 4 bases from J, leaving 13 bases between. CDR1 is KGHSH, CDR2 LQKENI, per germline. The CDR3 is 15 residues long. CDR3 nucleotide sequence: TGTGCCAGCTCACCTTTAGGGGAACCGAATCAGCCCCAGCATTTT. Protein product: CASSPLGEPNQPQHF.

The V call is TRBV5-6, the J call TRBJ2-1, with 7 nucleotides matching TRBD1. With 4 bases clipped from V and 0 bases from J, the junction kept 4 bases outside the gene matches. This CDR3 spans 15 amino acids. Germline V gene data show CDR1 as SGHDT and CDR2 as YYEEEE. This CDR3 reads CASSLQGNSYNEQFF. As DNA, the CDR3 is TGTGCCAGCAGCCTACAGGGGAACTCCTACAATGAGCAGTTCTTC.

This chain links TRBV3-1 (or the pseudogene TRBV3-2) with TRBJ2-1; tentative D call: TRBD1 (6 bases). This CDR3 is built from 13 residues. V lost 1 base, J lost 6 bases, and 7 bases lay in between. Germline V gene lookup returns CDR1 LGHDT and CDR2 YNNKEL (reference sequence). The CDR3 protein is CASSQVRGNEQFF. The CDR3 DNA reads TGTGCCAGCAGCCAAGTCAGGGGCAATGAGCAGTTCTTC.

The CDR3 here is CASSDRQGSEKLFF. The CDR3 DNA is TGTGCCAGTAGTGACCGACAGGGTAGTGAAAAACTGTTTTTT. The chain uses TRBV19 and TRBJ1-4; the match to TRBD1 covers 7 bases. This CDR3 contains 14 residues. From germline, CDR1 is LNHDA and CDR2 SQIVND (reference sequence). The V segment lost 5 bases and the J segment 7 bases; nucleotides outside the gene matches: 7. Together with reference TRBV19 and TRBJ1-4, the CDR3 gives the full variable domain: DGGITQSPKYLFRKEGQNVTLSCEQNLNHDAMYWYRQDPGQGLRLIYYSQIVNDFQKGDIAEGYSVSREKKESFPLTVTSAQKNPTAFYLCASSDRQGSEKLFFGSGTQLSVL.

This clone occurred a few times. V gene TRBV15 combines with J gene TRBJ1-1, with 8 bases aligning to TRBD1. Germline CDR1 LNHNV, CDR2 YYDKDF (reference sequence). Unmatched junction bases numbered 9, after V lost 1 base and J lost 5 bases. CDR3 size: 16 residues. CDR3 amino acids: CATSRGSTGGFTEAFF. The CDR3 DNA follows: TGTGCCACCAGCAGAGGATCCACAGGGGGTTTTACTGAAGCTTTCTTT.

The CDR3 spells CASSRETGPGTEAFF. CDR3 coding DNA: TGCGCCAGCAGTCGAGAAACAGGGCCCGGCACTGAAGCTTTCTTT. J is TRBJ1-1 and V is TRBV10-1; D perhaps matches TRBD1 (6 bases). Germline-derived CDR1 and CDR2 are WNHNN and SYGVQD (reference sequence). The CDR3 length is 15 residues. Trimming pared 5 bases from V and 4 bases from J, leaving 17 bases between.

This clone appeared a single time. This chain uses TRBV5-1 with TRBJ2-5, with 10 bases lining up with TRBD2. Germline V gene data show CDR1 as SGHRS and CDR2 as YFSETQ. The CDR3 spans 16 residues. V was clipped by 0 bases and J by 5 bases; unmatched bases: 7. Here the CDR3 reads CASSLGLAGAMETQYF. CDR3 DNA sequence: TGCGCCAGCAGCTTGGGGCTAGCGGGGGCCATGGAGACCCAGTACTTC. Full variable domain (missing parts from reference TRBV5-1 and TRBJ2-5): KAGVTQTPRYLIKTRGQQVTLSCSPISGHRSVSWYQQTPGQGLQFLFEYFSETQRNKGNFPGRFSGRQFSNSRSEMNVSTLELGDSALYLCASSLGLAGAMETQYFGPGTRLLVL.

This chain connects TRBV18 to TRBJ1-2; no clear D. Germline assignment: CDR1 KGHSH and CDR2 LQKENI. The length of the CDR3 is 14 residues. V was clipped by 0 bases and J by 3 bases, with 8 bases between them. In DNA, the CDR3 is TGTGCCAGCTCACCACCGAGTGTTTACTATGGCTACACCTTC. Encoded protein: CASSPPSVYYGYTF.

This clone appeared a few times. The chain carries TRBV18 and TRBJ1-1; D is perhaps TRBD1 (5 bases). Looked up from germline, CDR1 is KGHSH and CDR2 is LQKENI. V dropped 1 base and J dropped 3 bases, with 9 bases sitting between them. The CDR3 extends over 14 amino acids. Here the CDR3 DNA reads TGTGCCAGCTCACCACGGCAGGGTGACACTGAAGCTTTCTTT. Translated: CASSPRQGDTEAFF.

The chain combines TRBV7-2 with TRBJ1-4; D may be TRBD1 (5 bases). V gave up 0 bases and J gave up 8 bases, with 16 bases separating them. The germline gives CDR1 SGHTA, CDR2 FQGNSA. CDR3 size: 16 residues. CDR3 amino acids: CASSLAGLTDGEKLFF. CDR3 bases: TGTGCCAGCAGCTTAGCGGGGTTGACAGACGGGGAAAAACTGTTTTTT.

This chain links TRBV7-2 with TRBJ1-1; tentatively, D is TRBD1 (5 bases). This CDR3 is built from 13 residues. Trimming took 5 bases from V and 5 from J, leaving 12 bases between them. The germline gives CDR1 SGHTA, CDR2 FQGNSA. The chain's CDR3 is CASSLYRPTEAFF. The CDR3 DNA sequence: TGTGCCAGCAGCCTTTACAGGCCTACTGAAGCTTTCTTT.

This rearrangement joins TRBV28 to TRBJ2-7; possibly TRBD1 for D (5 bases). V was clipped by 6 bases and J by 0 bases, with 15 bases between them. CDR1 and CDR2 from the germline V gene are MDHEN and SYDVKM. The CDR3 consists of 15 residues. CDR3: CASSRGHLSSYEQYF. CDR3 bases: TGTGCCAGCAGCCGCGGACACCTGAGCTCCTACGAGCAGTACTTC.

This chain links TRBV5-4 with TRBJ2-5; D perhaps matches TRBD2 (7 bases). Trimming stripped 6 bases from V and 5 bases from J, with 17 bases between. This CDR3 has 14 amino acids. Germline values: CDR1 SGHNT, CDR2 YYREEE (reference sequence). In DNA form, the CDR3 reads TGTGCCAGCAACGTTGGGGGGGCCGGGGAGACCCAGTACTTC. This gives the protein CASNVGGAGETQYF.

The chain uses TRBV3-1 (or the pseudogene TRBV3-2) and TRBJ1-2; D might be TRBD1 (6 bases). The CDR3 spans 15 residues. Trimming removed 3 bases at V and 1 base at J, with 12 bases between. The V gene's germline CDR1 is LGHDT and CDR2 YNNKEL (reference sequence). As DNA, the CDR3 is TGTGCCAGCAGCCACGGCCGGACAGTTAACTATGGCTACACCTTC. This codes for CASSHGRTVNYGYTF.